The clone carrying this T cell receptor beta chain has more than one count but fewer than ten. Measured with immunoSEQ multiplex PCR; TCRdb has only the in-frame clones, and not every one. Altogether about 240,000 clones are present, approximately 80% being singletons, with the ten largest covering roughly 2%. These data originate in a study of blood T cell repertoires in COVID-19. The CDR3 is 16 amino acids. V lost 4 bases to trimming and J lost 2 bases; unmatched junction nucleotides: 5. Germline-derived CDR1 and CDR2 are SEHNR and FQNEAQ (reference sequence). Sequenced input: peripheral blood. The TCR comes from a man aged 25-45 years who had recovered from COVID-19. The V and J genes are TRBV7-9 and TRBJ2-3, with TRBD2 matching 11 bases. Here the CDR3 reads CASSSRLAGLTDTQYF. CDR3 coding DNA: TGTGCCAGCAGCTCAAGACTAGCGGGGCTCACAGATACGCAGTATTTT.